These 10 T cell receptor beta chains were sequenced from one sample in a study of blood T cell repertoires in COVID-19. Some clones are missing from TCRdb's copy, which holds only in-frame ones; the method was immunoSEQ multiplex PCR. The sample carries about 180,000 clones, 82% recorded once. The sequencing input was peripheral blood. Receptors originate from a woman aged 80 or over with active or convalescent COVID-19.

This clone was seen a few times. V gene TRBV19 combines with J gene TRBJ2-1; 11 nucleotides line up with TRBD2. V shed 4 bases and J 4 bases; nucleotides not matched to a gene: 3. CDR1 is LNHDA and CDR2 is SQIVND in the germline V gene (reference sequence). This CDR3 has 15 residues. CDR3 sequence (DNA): TGTGCCAGTAGTAGCGGGACTAGCGGATACAATGAGCAGTTCTTC. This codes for CASSSGTSGYNEQFF.

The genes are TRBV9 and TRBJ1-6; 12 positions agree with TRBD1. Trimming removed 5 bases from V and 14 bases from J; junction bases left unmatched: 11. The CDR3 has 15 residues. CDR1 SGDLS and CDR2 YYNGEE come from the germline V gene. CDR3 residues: CASSTSGTGGFSLHF. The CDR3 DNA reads TGTGCCAGCAGTACATCCGGGACAGGGGGCTTTTCCCTCCACTTT.

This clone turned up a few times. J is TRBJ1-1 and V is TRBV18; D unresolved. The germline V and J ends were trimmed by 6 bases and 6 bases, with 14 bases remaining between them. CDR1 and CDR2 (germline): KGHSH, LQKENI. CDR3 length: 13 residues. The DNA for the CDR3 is TGTGCCAGCTCCCAGTCGCCGCAACCTGAAGCTTTCTTT. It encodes CASSQSPQPEAFF.

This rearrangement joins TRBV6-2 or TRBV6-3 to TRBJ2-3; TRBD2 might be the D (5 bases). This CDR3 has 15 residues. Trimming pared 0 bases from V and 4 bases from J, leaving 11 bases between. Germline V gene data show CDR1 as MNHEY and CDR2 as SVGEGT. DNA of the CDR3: TGTGCCAGCAGTTACTCGACAACTAGTGCAGATACGCAGTATTTT. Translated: CASSYSTTSADTQYF.

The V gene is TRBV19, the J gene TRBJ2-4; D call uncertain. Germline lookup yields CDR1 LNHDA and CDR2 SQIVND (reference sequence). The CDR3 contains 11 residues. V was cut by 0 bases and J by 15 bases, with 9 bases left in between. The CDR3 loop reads CASSIEASLYF. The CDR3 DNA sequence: TGTGCCAGTAGTATAGAGGCTAGTCTGTACTTC.

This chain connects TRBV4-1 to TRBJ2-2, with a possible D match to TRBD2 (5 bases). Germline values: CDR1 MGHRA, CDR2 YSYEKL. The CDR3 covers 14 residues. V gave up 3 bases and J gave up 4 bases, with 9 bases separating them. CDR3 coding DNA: TGCGCCAGCAGCCACAACCGGGGCACCGGGGAGCTGTTTTTT. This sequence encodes CASSHNRGTGELFF.

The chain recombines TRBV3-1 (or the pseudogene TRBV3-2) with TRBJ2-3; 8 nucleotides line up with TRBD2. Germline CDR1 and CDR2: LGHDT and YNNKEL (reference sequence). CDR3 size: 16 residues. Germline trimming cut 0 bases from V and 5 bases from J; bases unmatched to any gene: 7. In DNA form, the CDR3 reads TGTGCCAGCAGCCAAGATCGAAGCGGGAGAGGAGATACGCAGTATTTT. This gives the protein CASSQDRSGRGDTQYF.

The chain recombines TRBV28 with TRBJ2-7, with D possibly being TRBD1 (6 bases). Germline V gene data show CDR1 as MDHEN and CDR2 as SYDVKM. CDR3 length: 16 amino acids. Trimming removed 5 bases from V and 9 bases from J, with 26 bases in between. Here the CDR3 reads CASSRYRDTSRNVQYF. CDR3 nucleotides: TGTGCCAGCAGTCGATACCGGGACACTTCCCGTAATGTGCAGTACTTC.

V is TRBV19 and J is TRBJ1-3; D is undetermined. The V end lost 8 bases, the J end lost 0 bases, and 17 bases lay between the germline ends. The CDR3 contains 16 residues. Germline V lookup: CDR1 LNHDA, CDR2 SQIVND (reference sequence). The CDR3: CASSYRGMSSGNTIYF. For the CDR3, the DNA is TGTGCCAGTTCTTACCGCGGGATGAGCTCTGGAAACACCATATATTTT.

This CDR3 is CASSQGVRAGRRGETQYF. The CDR3 nucleotides are TGCGCCAGCAGCCAGGGTGTTCGAGCGGGACGGCGGGGAGAGACCCAGTACTTC. The chain employs TRBV4-1 and TRBJ2-5, with 7 bases that match TRBD2. The CDR3 runs 18 residues. CDR1 is MGHRA, CDR2 YSYEKL, per germline. The junction had 17 bases not matched to a gene; V was cut back by 3 bases and J by 4 bases.